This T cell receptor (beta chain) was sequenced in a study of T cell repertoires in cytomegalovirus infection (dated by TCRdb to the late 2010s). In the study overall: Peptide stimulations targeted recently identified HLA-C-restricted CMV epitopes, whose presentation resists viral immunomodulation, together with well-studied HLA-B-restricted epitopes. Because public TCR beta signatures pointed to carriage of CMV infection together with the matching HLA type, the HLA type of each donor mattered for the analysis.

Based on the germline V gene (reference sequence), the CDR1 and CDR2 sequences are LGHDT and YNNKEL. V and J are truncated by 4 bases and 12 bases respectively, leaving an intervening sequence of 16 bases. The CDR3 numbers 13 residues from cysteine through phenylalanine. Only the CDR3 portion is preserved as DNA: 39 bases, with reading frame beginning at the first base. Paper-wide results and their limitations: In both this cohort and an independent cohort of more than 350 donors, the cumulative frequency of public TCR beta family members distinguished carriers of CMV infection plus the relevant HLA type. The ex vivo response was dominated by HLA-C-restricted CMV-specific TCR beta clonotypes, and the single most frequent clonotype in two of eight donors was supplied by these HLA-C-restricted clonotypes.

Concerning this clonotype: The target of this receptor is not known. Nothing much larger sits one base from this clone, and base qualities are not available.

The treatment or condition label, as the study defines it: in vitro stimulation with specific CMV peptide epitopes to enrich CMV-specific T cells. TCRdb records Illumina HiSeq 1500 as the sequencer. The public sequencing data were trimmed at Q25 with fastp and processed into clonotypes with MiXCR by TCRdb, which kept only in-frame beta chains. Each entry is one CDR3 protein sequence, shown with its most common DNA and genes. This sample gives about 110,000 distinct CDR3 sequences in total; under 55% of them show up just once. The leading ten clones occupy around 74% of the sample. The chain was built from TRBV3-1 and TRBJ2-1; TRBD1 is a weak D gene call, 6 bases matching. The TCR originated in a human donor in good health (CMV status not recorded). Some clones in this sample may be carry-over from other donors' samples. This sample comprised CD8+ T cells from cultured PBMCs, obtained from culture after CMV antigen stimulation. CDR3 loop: CASSRTTGQGQFF. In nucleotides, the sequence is TGTGCCAGCAGCCGGACGACAGGTCAGGGGCAGTTCTTC.